The clone carrying this TCR beta chain was recorded only once. Measured with immunoSEQ multiplex PCR; TCRdb has only the in-frame clones, and not every one. The sample lists about 280,000 clones, 85% to 90% occurring once. The source of the sample is a study of blood T cell repertoires in COVID-19. In the study overall: T cells, B-cell-depleted T cells, or PBMCs provided the cDNA or gDNA that served as material.

V was pared by 2 bases and J by 7 bases, with 5 bases of the junction left unmatched. CDR1 and CDR2 from the germline V gene are WNHNN and SYGVQD (reference sequence). The CDR3 covers 16 residues. The sample comprised PBMCs or T cells enriched from blood (not recorded which). V gene TRBV10-1 combines with J gene TRBJ2-1, with 13 bases lining up with TRBD2. The receptor's source is a woman between 18 and 29 years old with acute COVID-19. CDR3 protein: CASSEKGLAGSNEQFF. CDR3 nucleotides: TGCGCCAGCAGTGAGAAGGGACTAGCGGGAAGTAATGAGCAGTTCTTC.